This T cell receptor (beta chain) was recorded in a study of blood T cell repertoires in COVID-19. Across the whole study: The origin of the acute and convalescent COVID-19 samples was the United States, Italy and Spain. From T cells, B-cell-depleted T cells, or PBMCs came the material, which was cDNA or gDNA.

In the authors' methods: From reference gene primer amplification, estimates of nucleated cell counts were derived. Clones were read by immunoSEQ multiplex PCR, and TCRdb kept only the in-frame ones, dropping some. The V and J calls and the clone size are those of that table, but D and trimming were determined from the DNA. This repertoire shows approximately 200,000 clones, around 86% found once; its top ten account for approximately 4.8%. What was sequenced was peripheral blood. This TCR derives from a man between 50 and 59 years old with acute or convalescent COVID-19.

The CDR3 DNA sequence: TGTGCCAGTAGTGCCCGACAGGGGGCACGGAATCAGCCCCAGCATTTT. The encoded protein is CASSARQGARNQPQHF. This rearrangement joins TRBV19 to TRBJ1-5, with TRBD1 identical over 10 bases. CDR3 length: 16 amino acids. CDR1 is LNHDA, CDR2 SQIVND, per germline (reference sequence). The V gene end was trimmed by 5 bases and the J gene end by 4 bases; junction bases not matched to a gene: 8.